This T cell receptor beta chain was documented in a study of T cell responses to AZD1222 COVID-19 vaccine (dated by TCRdb to the early 2020s). With respect to the entire study: Because spike-specific TCR depth and breadth did not differ between the two schedules, AZD1222 recipients who got a second dose at roughly 4 weeks were pooled with those who got a second dose at roughly 12 weeks. Trial participants were enrolled by age into subgroups of 18-55, 56-69 and 70-plus years, and 148, 28 and 57 TCR-sequenced participants, respectively, were included in these subgroups. A total of about 230 trial participants underwent TCR sequencing, of whom 200 to 220 received two doses of AZD1222 and 26 received two doses of the MenACWY control vaccine. Overall study outcomes, separate from this receptor: Participants were mostly white British and included more females than males, and it was suggested by the authors that clonal diversity may have been underestimated. Because no samples from the day 14 peak response were available, repertoires could be characterized only after the peak T cell response. After two AZD1222 doses, both the breadth and the depth of spike-specific TCRs were significantly higher than at day 0 and than in MenACWY recipients. Conclusions about previously exposed vaccinees are limited because only a handful of AZD1222 recipients were SARS-CoV-2 seropositive at baseline. The 56-69-year group was small, and its depth increase did not reach significance, likely because of low power. Reportedly, almost half of the unique spike-specific TCRs recognized epitopes lying outside the regions that are mutated in the B.1.351 and B.1.1.7 variants. The whole spike protein was spanned by vaccine-associated CD4 TCRs, and dominant responses were seen in regions 160-218 and 743-854.

The sample's time point label is to be understood as: baseline before first vaccination. Samples from vaccinated people were obtained from the UK trials COV001 and COV002, which included a single-blind randomized controlled phase 2/3 trial of AZD1222 (ChAdOx1 nCoV-19) in healthy adults. For TCRbeta chain sequencing, PBMC samples were collected from trial participants at day 0 and at day 28 after the second dose. The CDR3 regions of human TCRbeta chains were analyzed by immunosequencing. Per the source publication's procedure: TCRs in the repertoires were matched against a reference library of SARS-CoV-2-specific TCRs that had been generated with the MIRA antigen-specificity platform. Breadth meant the fraction of unique TCRs that were SARS-CoV-2-associated, whereas depth meant the fraction of total T cells that were SARS-CoV-2-associated. Each spike-specific TCR was assigned to its reactive spike region and to a CD4 or CD8 class using the MIRA data. Log10-transformed breadth and depth values were compared by one-way ANOVA with Sidak's multiple comparisons tests. TCRdb stores this immuneACCESS table with in-frame sequences only. Part of the clones is absent; in the studies checked, under half of the shortfall reflects unresolved V genes, and no reason is known for the rest. Clone size and V and J calls were adopted from that table, with D and trimming inferred from the DNA. Recorded for this sample are 110,000 to 150,000 clones; over 90% of them occurred a single time. The ten largest account for under 6.5% of the sample.

On this clone: Its target antigen remains unknown. No base quality information exists; no much larger clone differs at one position.

V ends up 3 bases short and J 3 bases short, with an unmatched junction base count of 5. Taken from the germline V gene, the CDR1 and CDR2 loops are KGHDR and SFDVKD. The CDR3 runs 15 residues from the cysteine to the phenylalanine. CDR3 DNA is the only sequence kept; it has 45 bases, read in frame from the first base. This TCR derives from an adult in good health. The sequence joins TRBV24-1 to TRBJ2-7, with TRBD1 identical over 9 junction bases. The starting material was peripheral blood, obtained on day 0 of AZD1222 vaccination. For the CDR3, the sequence is CATSDPRDRDYEQYF. The nucleotide sequence is TGTGCCACCAGTGATCCAAGGGACAGGGACTACGAGCAGTACTTC.